This T cell receptor beta chain comes out of a study of cytomegalovirus exposure and HLA in healthy donors. As regards this clone: Antigen specificity is unknown.

PCR primers comprised 60 Vbeta and 13 Jbeta primers. Produced via immunoSEQ multiplex PCR; TCRdb's table is partial and in-frame only. The sample has about 78,000 clones; 60% to 75% are singletons. The CDR3 totals 13 residues. Germline loops: CDR1 LNHDA, CDR2 SQIVND (reference sequence). Trimming at V came to 7 bases and at J to 11 bases, leaving 7 bases not matched to a gene. The study, taken as a whole, reports: The authors later linked a missense DCLRE1C variant to TCR beta V- and J-gene trimming. The study flagged about 150 TCR beta chains as cytomegalovirus-associated.

The receptor's source is a woman aged 40 to 50 in good health and CMV-seropositive. The J gene is TRBJ1-4, the V gene TRBV19, with 10 bases fitting TRBD1. Sequencing was carried out using PBMCs. The CDR3 DNA follows: TGTGCCAGTATTGGACAGGGGGTCAGCAAACTGTTTTTT. This encodes CASIGQGVSKLFF.